One sample yielded the 8 T cell receptor beta chains listed below, sequenced in a study of monozygotic twins with inflammatory bowel disease. For each CDR3 protein, TCRdb gives one entry from its re-call of the 5' RACE reads, without DNA. This specimen shows 300,000 to 350,000 distinct CDR3 sequences; the ten leading clones hold around 2%. The sequenced sample was blood. The receptors were gathered from a human donor with ulcerative colitis or Crohn's disease, or a healthy co-twin of an affected twin (not recorded which).

The gene calls are TRBV20-1 and TRBJ1-1. Germline V gives CDR1 DFQATT, CDR2 SNEGSKA (reference sequence). The CDR3 loop spans 12 amino acids. CDR3 protein: CSARDRVVVAFF.

This sequence joins TRBV27 and TRBJ2-3. Per germline, CDR1 MNHEY and CDR2 SMNVEV (reference sequence). The CDR3 totals 14 residues. This CDR3 is CASSLPVNTDTQYF.

The V and J genes are TRBV6-1 and TRBJ2-2; TCRdb names TRBD1, which stays unverified in the absence of DNA. CDR3 size: 14 residues. Per the germline V gene, CDR1 is MNHNS and CDR2 is SASEGT. The CDR3 reads CASTRTGLTGELFF.

The gene calls are TRBV18 and TRBJ2-4. The length of the CDR3 is 13 residues. Germline CDR1 KGHSH, CDR2 LQKENI. CDR3 sequence reads: CASSPAVKNIQYF.

The chain combines TRBV7-6 with TRBJ1-4; the D gene TCRdb calls, TRBD1, cannot be checked with no DNA. The CDR3 contains 15 residues. Per the germline V gene, CDR1 is SGHVS and CDR2 is FNYEAQ. The CDR3 here is CATRVVVATNEKLFF. The full variable domain, completed using reference TRBV7-6 and TRBJ1-4, is GAGVSQSPRYKVTKRGQDVALRCDPISGHVSLYWYRQALGQGPEFLTYFNYEAQQDKSGLPNDRFSAERPEGSISTLTIQRTEQRDSAMYRCATRVVVATNEKLFFGSGTQLSVL.

The CDR3 is CATRSLAAYNEQFF. This chain uses TRBV12-3 or TRBV12-4 with TRBJ2-1; as DNA is missing, the TRBD2 call by TCRdb cannot be tested. The CDR3 is 14 amino acids.

V gene TRBV3-1 combines with J gene TRBJ2-3. The CDR3 runs 14 residues. The V gene's germline CDR1 is LGHDT and CDR2 YNNKEL (reference sequence). The CDR3: CASSQDVVVGTQYF.

The V and J genes are TRBV4-1 and TRBJ1-2. CDR3 length equals 16 residues. CDR1 is MGHRA, CDR2 YSYEKL, per germline. The CDR3 spells CASSQGQGPLSYGYTF.